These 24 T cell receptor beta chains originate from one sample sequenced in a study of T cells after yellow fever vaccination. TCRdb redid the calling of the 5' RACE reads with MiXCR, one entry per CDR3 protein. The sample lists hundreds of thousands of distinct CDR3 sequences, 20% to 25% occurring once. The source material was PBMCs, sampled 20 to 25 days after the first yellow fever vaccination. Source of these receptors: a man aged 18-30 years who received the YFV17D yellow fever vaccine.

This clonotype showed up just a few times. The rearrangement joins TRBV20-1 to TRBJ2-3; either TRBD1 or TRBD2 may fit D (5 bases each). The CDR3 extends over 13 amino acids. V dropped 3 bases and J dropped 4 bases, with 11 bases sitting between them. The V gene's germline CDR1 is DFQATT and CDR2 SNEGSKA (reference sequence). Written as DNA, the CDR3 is TGCAGTGCTAGCGCCGGGACGCCAGATACGCAGTATTTT. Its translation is CSASAGTPDTQYF.

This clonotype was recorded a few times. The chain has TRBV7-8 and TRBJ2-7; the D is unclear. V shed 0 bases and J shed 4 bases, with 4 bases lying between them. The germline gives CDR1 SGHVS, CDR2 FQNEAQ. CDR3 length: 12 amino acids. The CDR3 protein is CASSLATYEQYV. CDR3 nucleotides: TGTGCCAGCAGCTTAGCGACGTACGAGCAGTACGTC.

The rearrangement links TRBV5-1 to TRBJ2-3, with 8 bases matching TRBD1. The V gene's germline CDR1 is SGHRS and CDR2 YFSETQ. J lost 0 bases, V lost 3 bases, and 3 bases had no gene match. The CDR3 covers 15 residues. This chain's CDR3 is CASSWQGASTDTQYF. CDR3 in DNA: TGCGCCAGCAGCTGGCAGGGGGCTAGCACAGATACGCAGTATTTT.

CDR3 in amino acids: CSARTSGGASSYNEQFF. The CDR3 nucleotides read TGCAGTGCCAGGACTAGCGGGGGGGCCTCGTCCTACAATGAGCAGTTCTTC. This chain links TRBV20-1 with TRBJ2-1; 15 bases are shared with TRBD2. The V gene's germline CDR1 is DFQATT and CDR2 SNEGSKA (reference sequence). The CDR3 is 17 amino acids. The trim removed 6 bases at V and 1 base at J, leaving 7 bases unmatched.

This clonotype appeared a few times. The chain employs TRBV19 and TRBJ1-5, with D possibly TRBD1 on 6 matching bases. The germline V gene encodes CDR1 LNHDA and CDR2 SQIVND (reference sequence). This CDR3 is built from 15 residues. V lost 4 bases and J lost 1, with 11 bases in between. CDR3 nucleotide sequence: TGTGCCAGTAGTAAGGGACACCAGAGCAATCAGCCCCAGCATTTT. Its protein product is CASSKGHQSNQPQHF.

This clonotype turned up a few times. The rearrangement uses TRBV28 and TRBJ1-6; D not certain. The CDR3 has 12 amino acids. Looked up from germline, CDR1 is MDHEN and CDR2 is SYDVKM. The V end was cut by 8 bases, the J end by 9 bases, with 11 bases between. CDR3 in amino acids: CASSPAGSPLHF. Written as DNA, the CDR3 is TGTGCCAGCTCCCCCGCCGGTTCACCCCTCCACTTT.

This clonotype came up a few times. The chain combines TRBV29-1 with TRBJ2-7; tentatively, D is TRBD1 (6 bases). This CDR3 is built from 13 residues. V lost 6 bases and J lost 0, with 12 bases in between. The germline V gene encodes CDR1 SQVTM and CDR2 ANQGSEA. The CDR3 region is CSVRTEHSYEQYF. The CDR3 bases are TGCAGCGTCAGGACAGAACACTCCTACGAGCAGTACTTC.

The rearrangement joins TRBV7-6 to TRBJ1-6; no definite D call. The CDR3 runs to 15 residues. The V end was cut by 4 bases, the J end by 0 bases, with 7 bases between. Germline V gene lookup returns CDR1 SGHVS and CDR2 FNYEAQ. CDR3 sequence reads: CASSSGYSYNSPLHF. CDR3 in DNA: TGTGCCAGCAGCTCTGGGTACTCCTATAATTCACCCCTCCACTTT.

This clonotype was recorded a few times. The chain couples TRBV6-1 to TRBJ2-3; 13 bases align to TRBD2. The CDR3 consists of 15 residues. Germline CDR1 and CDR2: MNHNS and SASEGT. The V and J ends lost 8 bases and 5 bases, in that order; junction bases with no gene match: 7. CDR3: CASLTRLAGGDTQYF. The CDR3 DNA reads TGTGCCAGCCTCACACGACTAGCGGGGGGAGATACGCAGTATTTT.

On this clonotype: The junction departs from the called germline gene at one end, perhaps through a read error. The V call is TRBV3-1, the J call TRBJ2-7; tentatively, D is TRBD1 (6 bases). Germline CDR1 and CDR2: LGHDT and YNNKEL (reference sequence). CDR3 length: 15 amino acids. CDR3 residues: CATSQDPSRGYEQYF. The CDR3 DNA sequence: TGTGCCACCAGCCAAGACCCTTCCAGGGGCTACGAGCAGTACTTC.

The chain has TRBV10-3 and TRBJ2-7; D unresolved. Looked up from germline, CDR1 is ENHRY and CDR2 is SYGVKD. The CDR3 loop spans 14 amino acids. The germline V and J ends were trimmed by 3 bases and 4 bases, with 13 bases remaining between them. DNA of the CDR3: TGTGCCATCAGTGATCTAGAGAAGCAGTACGAGCAGTACTTC. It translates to CAISDLEKQYEQYF.

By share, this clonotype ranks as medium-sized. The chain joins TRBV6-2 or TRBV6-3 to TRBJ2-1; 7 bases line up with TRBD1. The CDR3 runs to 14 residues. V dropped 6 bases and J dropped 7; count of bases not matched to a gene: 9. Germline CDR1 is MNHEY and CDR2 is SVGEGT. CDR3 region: CASRVGTVGNEQFF. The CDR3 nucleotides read TGTGCCAGCAGGGTGGGGACAGTGGGGAATGAGCAGTTCTTC.

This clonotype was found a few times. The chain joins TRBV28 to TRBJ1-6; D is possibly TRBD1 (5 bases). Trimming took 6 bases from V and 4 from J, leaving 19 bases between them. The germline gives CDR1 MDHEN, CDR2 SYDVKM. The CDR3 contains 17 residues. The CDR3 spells CASRGGPPGGYNSPLHF. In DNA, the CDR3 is TGTGCCAGCAGAGGCGGGCCTCCCGGGGGTTATAATTCACCCCTCCACTTT.

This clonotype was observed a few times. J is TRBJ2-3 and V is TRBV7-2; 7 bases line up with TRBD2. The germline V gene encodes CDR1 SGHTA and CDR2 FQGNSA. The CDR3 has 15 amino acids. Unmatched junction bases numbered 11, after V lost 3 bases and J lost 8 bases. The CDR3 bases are TGTGCCAGCAGCTTTTTGAGCGGGGCGGAGGGTACGCAGTATTTT. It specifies CASSFLSGAEGTQYF.

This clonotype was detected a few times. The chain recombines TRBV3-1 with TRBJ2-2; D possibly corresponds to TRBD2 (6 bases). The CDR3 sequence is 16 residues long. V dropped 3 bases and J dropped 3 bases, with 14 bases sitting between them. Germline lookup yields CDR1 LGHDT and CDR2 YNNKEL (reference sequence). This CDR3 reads CASSQGPWGDTGELFF. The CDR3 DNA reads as TGTGCCAGCAGCCAGGGGCCGTGGGGGGACACCGGGGAGCTGTTTTTT.

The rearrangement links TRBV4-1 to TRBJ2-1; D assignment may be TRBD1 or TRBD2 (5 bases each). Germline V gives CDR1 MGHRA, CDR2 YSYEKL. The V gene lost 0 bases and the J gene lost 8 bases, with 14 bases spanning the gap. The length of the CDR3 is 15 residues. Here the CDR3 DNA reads TGCGCCAGCAGCCAAGAAATGGGGCGTAGCGATGAGCAGTTCTTC. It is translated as CASSQEMGRSDEQFF.

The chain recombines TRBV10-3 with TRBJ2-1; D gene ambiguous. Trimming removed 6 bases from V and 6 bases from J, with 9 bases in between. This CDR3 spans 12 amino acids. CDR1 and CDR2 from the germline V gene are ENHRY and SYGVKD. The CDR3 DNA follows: TGTGCCATCAGGACATCCAGCAATGAGCAGTTCTTC. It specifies CAIRTSSNEQFF.

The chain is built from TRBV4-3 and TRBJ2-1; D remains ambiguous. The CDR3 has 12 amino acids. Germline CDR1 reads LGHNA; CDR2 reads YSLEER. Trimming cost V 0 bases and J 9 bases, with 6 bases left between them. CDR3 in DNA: TGCGCCAGCAGCCAAGATTTACGTGAGCAGTTCTTC. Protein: CASSQDLREQFF.

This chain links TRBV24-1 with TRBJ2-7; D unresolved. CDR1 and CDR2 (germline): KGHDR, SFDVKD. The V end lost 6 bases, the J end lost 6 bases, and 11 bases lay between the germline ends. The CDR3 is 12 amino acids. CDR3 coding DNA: TGTGCCACCAGTCGGATCAGCGTCGAGCAGTACTTC. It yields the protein CATSRISVEQYF.

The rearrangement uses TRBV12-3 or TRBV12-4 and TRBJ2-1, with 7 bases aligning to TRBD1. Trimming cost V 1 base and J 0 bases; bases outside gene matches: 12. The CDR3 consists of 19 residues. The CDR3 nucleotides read TGTGCCAGCAGTTTAGAGTTAGGGACACCAGGGGGCTCCTACAATGAGCAGTTCTTC. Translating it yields CASSLELGTPGGSYNEQFF.

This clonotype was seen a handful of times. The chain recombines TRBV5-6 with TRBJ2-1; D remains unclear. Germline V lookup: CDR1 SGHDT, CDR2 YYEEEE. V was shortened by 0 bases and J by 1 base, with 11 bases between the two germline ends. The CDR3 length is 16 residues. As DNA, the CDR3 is TGTGCCAGCAGCTTGGTAGGACGTGGATCCTACAATGAGCAGTTCTTC. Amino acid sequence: CASSLVGRGSYNEQFF.

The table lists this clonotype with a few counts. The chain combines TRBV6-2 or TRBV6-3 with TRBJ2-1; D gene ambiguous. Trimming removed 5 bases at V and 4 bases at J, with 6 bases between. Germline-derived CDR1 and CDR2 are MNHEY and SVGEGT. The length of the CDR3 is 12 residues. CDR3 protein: CASSRTYNEQFF. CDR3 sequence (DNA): TGTGCCAGCAGTCGAACTTACAATGAGCAGTTCTTC.

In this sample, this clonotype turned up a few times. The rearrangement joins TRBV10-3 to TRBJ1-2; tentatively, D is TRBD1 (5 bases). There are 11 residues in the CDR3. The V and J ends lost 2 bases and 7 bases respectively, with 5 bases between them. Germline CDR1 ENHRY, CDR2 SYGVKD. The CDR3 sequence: CAISEGGGYTF. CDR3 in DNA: TGTGCCATCAGTGAGGGGGGTGGCTACACCTTC.

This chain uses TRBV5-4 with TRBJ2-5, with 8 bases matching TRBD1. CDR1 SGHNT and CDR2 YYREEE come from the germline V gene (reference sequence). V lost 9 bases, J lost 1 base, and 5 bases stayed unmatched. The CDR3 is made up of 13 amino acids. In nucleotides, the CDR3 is TGTGCCACCGACAGGGGCAGCCAAGAGACCCAGTACTTC. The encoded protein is CATDRGSQETQYF.